This T cell receptor beta chain was identified during a study of shared clonotypes between healthy human individuals. Study at large: The people who gave samples were a couple of women and three men aged 18 to 49.

Produced via immunoSEQ multiplex PCR; TCRdb's table is partial and in-frame only. Among more than 2 million clones listed, 90% to 95% were seen once. The CDR3 is made up of 13 amino acids. Trimming took off 6 bases at V and 7 bases at J, with 12 bases between the two ends. Germline CDR1 and CDR2: LNHDA and SQIVND (reference sequence). CD4+ cells underwent separation, giving CD45RA+ naive and CD45RA-negative memory subsets. J is TRBJ2-2 and V is TRBV19; D not certain. The receptor comes from a man younger than 35 in good health. The specimen sequenced was naive CD4+ T cells sorted from blood. Noted subset: CD45RA+ positively selected. The CDR3 loop reads CASRTKTGGELFF. The DNA of the CDR3 is TGTGCCAGTAGGACCAAGACCGGCGGGGAGCTGTTTTTT.